This entry lists 9 T cell receptor beta chains sequenced from one sample in a study of blood T cell repertoires in COVID-19. Sequenced by immunoSEQ multiplex PCR; TCRdb stores in-frame clones only, minus some. Among 250,000 to 350,000 clones listed, nearly 90% were seen once. Sample: PBMCs or T cells enriched from blood (not recorded which). The receptors stem from a woman under 40 who had recovered from COVID-19.

This clone was detected only once. The chain links TRBV28 to TRBJ2-1; TRBD2 is a possible D gene (7 bases). Germline loops: CDR1 MDHEN, CDR2 SYDVKM. Between the trimmed V and J ends, which lost 6 bases and 7 bases, there was a span of 28 bases. CDR3 length equals 18 residues. The CDR3 DNA is TGTGCCAGCAGCCCTCCTATAAGGGGGAGCGGGAAAGTGAATGAGCAGTTCTTC. The encoded protein is CASSPPIRGSGKVNEQFF. Full variable domain (outside the CDR3, taken from reference TRBV28 and TRBJ2-1): DVKVTQSSRYLVKRTGEKVFLECVQDMDHENMFWYRQDPGLGLRLIYFSYDVKMKEKGDIPEGYSVSREKKERFSLILESASTNQTSMYLCASSPPIRGSGKVNEQFFGPGTRLTVL.

The J gene is TRBJ2-3, the V gene TRBV4-1, with TRBD2 matching over 9 bases. Germline loops: CDR1 MGHRA, CDR2 YSYEKL. This CDR3 region has 14 residues. Trimming at V came to 1 base and at J to 12 bases, leaving 8 bases not matched to a gene. CDR3 in amino acids: CASSQVAGGDHQYF. The CDR3 bases are TGCGCCAGCAGCCAAGTCGCGGGAGGGGACCATCAGTATTTT.

The genes are TRBV28 and TRBJ1-1; TRBD1 might be the D (6 bases). CDR1 is MDHEN, CDR2 SYDVKM, per germline. This CDR3 comprises 14 residues. V lost 2 bases and J 6 bases, leaving 13 bases between the germline ends. The CDR3 loop is CASSLRGGNSEAFF. The CDR3 bases are TGTGCCAGCAGTTTACGCGGGGGCAACTCTGAAGCTTTCTTT.

This chain connects TRBV13 to TRBJ1-3, with D possibly being TRBD1 (5 bases). CDR3 length: 16 amino acids. The germline gives CDR1 PRHDT, CDR2 FYEKMQ (reference sequence). V was pared by 5 bases and J by 0 bases, with 14 bases between. The CDR3 region has the DNA TGTGCCAGCAGCCCCTGGCGGGGGACCTCTGGAAACACCATATATTTT. Its protein product is CASSPWRGTSGNTIYF. The entire variable domain, with the rest obtained from reference TRBV13 and TRBJ1-3, is as follows: AAGVIQSPRHLIKEKRETATLKCYPIPRHDTVYWYQQGPGQDPQFLISFYEKMQSDKGSIPDRFSAQQFSDYHSELNMSSLELGDSALYFCASSPWRGTSGNTIYFGEGSWLTVV.

This chain joins TRBV30 and TRBJ1-2, with D perhaps matching TRBD1 (5 bases). The germline V gene encodes CDR1 GTSNPN and CDR2 SVGIG (reference sequence). CDR3 length: 14 amino acids. V was trimmed by 3 bases and J by 4 bases, leaving 15 bases between them. The CDR3 is CAWSHLRQRYGYTF. In DNA form, the CDR3 reads TGTGCCTGGAGCCATTTACGACAGCGCTATGGCTACACCTTC.

This clone was recorded once. The chain combines TRBV5-4 with TRBJ2-3; D unresolved. V lost 0 bases to trimming and J lost 1 base, with 12 bases between them. Germline V lookup: CDR1 SGHNT, CDR2 YYREEE (reference sequence). This CDR3 region has 16 residues. CDR3 sequence reads: CASSLALNYGTDTQYF. The CDR3 nucleotides read TGTGCCAGCAGCTTGGCTCTAAACTACGGCACAGATACGCAGTATTTT. The variable domain in full, with the rest retrieved from reference TRBV5-4 and TRBJ2-3, is ETGVTQSPTHLIKTRGQQVTLRCSSQSGHNTVSWYQQALGQGPQFIFQYYREEENGRGNFPPRFSGLQFPNYSSELNVNALELDDSALYLCASSLALNYGTDTQYFGPGTRLTVL.

This chain joins TRBV29-1 and TRBJ1-1, with no clear D. The germline V gene has CDR1 SQVTM and CDR2 ANQGSEA. The CDR3 sequence is 12 residues long. Trimming left V 1 base short and J 4 bases short, with 7 bases between. The CDR3 sequence: CSVEGRSTEAFF. For the CDR3, the DNA is TGCAGCGTTGAAGGGAGGAGCACTGAAGCTTTCTTT. The complete variable domain, with remaining parts taken from reference TRBV29-1 and TRBJ1-1, reads SAVISQKPSRDICQRGTSLTIQCQVDSQVTMMFWYRQQPGQSLTLIATANQGSEATYESGFVIDKFPISRPNLTFSTLTVSNMSPEDSSIYLCSVEGRSTEAFFGQGTRLTVV.

The chain recombines TRBV9 with TRBJ2-1, with 14 bases matching TRBD2. Germline values: CDR1 SGDLS, CDR2 YYNGEE. J was trimmed by 5 bases and V by 3 bases; bases with no gene match: 4. The CDR3 sequence is 16 residues long. The CDR3 DNA reads TGTGCCAGCAGCGCCCGACTAGCGGGGGGGGACAATGAGCAGTTCTTC. Translating it yields CASSARLAGGDNEQFF. The full variable domain, with the rest looked up from reference TRBV9 and TRBJ2-1, is DSGVTQTPKHLITATGQRVTLRCSPRSGDLSVYWYQQSLDQGLQFLIQYYNGEERAKGNILERFSAQQFPDLHSELNLSSLELGDSALYFCASSARLAGGDNEQFFGPGTRLTVL.

V and J are TRBV3-1 (or the pseudogene TRBV3-2) and TRBJ1-5; D is possibly TRBD1 (5 bases). CDR3 length: 13 residues. CDR1 is LGHDT, CDR2 YNNKEL, per germline (reference sequence). Trimming stripped 3 bases from V and 4 bases from J, with 7 bases between. For the CDR3, the DNA is TGTGCCAGCAGCCACGGGGGAAATCAGCCCCAGCATTTT. Encoded protein: CASSHGGNQPQHF.